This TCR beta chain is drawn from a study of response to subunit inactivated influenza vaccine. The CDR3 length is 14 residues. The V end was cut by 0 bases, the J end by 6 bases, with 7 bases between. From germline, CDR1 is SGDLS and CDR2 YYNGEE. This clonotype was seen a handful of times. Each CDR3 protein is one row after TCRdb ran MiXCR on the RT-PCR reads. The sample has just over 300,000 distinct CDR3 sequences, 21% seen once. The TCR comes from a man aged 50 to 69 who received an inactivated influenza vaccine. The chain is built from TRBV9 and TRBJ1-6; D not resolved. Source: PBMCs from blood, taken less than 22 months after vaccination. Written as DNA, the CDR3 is TGTGCCAGCAGCGTAGGCGTTTTTAATTCACCCCTCCACTTT. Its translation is CASSVGVFNSPLHF. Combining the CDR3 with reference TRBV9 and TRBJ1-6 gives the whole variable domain DSGVTQTPKHLITATGQRVTLRCSPRSGDLSVYWYQQSLDQGLQFLIQYYNGEERAKGNILERFSAQQFPDLHSELNLSSLELGDSALYFCASSVGVFNSPLHFGNGTRLTVT.